Presented here are 4 T cell receptor beta chains from one specimen sequenced in a study of identical twins. In TCRdb, the 5' RACE reads were re-called with MiXCR into one record per CDR3 protein. The sample carries 420,000 or so distinct CDR3 sequences, about a fifth recorded once. Source material: naive T cells sorted from blood. These receptors were obtained from a man aged 50 or older in good health.

The gene calls are TRBV7-8 and TRBJ1-5; D is ambiguous. Between the trimmed V and J ends, which lost 0 bases and 5 bases, there was a span of 14 bases. The CDR3 has 16 residues. Looked up from germline, CDR1 is SGHVS and CDR2 is FQNEAQ. The CDR3 protein is CASSLAPTIGDQPQHF. Written as DNA, the CDR3 is TGTGCCAGCAGCTTAGCGCCAACTATTGGCGATCAGCCCCAGCATTTT. The full variable domain, in which reference TRBV7-8 and TRBJ1-5 provide the parts outside the CDR3, is GAGVSQSPRYKVAKRGQDVALRCDPISGHVSLFWYQQALGQGPEFLTYFQNEAQLDKSGLPSDRFFAERPEGSVSTLKIQRTQQEDSAVYLCASSLAPTIGDQPQHFGDGTRLSIL.

Many counts were recorded for this clonotype. V usage is TRBV5-1 and J usage is TRBJ1-2, with TRBD1 identical over 9 bases. CDR1 and CDR2 (germline): SGHRS, YFSETQ. The CDR3 has 15 residues. The V and J ends lost 2 bases and 4 bases, in that order; junction bases with no gene match: 6. The CDR3, as DNA: TGCGCCAGCAGCTTAGGGGGACAGGGCGGCTATGGCTACACCTTC. Its protein product is CASSLGGQGGYGYTF. The full variable domain, its missing parts supplied by reference TRBV5-1 and TRBJ1-2, is KAGVTQTPRYLIKTRGQQVTLSCSPISGHRSVSWYQQTPGQGLQFLFEYFSETQRNKGNFPGRFSGRQFSNSRSEMNVSTLELGDSALYLCASSLGGQGGYGYTFGSGTRLTVV.

The chain joins TRBV5-1 to TRBJ2-1; 10 nucleotides align to TRBD2. V shed 2 bases, J shed 4 bases, and the junction held 9 bases outside the gene matches. The CDR3 consists of 17 residues. Germline loops: CDR1 SGHRS, CDR2 YFSETQ. Here the CDR3 reads CASSFIPGLAQYNEQFF. CDR3 coding DNA: TGCGCCAGCAGCTTTATCCCGGGACTAGCGCAGTACAATGAGCAGTTCTTC.

This clonotype was counted at least ten times. V and J are TRBV5-1 and TRBJ2-1, with D unresolved. CDR1 and CDR2 (germline): SGHRS, YFSETQ. CDR3 length equals 13 residues. The germline V and J ends were trimmed by 0 bases and 9 bases, with 10 bases remaining between them. CDR3 DNA: TGCGCCAGCAGCTTGGAGCGCGGCAGTGAGCAGTTCTTC. Its translation: CASSLERGSEQFF.